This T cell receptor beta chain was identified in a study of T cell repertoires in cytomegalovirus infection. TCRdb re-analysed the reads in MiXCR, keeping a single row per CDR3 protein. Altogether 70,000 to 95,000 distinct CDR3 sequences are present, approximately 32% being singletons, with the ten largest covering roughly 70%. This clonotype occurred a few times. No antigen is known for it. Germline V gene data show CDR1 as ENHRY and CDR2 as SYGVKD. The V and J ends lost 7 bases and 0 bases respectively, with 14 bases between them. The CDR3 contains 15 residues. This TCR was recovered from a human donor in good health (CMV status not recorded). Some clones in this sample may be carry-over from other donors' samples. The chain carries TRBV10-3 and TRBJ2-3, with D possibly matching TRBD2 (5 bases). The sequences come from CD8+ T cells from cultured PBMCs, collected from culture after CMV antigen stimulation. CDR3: CAIKRSGPSTDTQYF. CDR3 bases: TGTGCCATCAAAAGAAGCGGCCCTAGCACAGATACGCAGTATTTT.